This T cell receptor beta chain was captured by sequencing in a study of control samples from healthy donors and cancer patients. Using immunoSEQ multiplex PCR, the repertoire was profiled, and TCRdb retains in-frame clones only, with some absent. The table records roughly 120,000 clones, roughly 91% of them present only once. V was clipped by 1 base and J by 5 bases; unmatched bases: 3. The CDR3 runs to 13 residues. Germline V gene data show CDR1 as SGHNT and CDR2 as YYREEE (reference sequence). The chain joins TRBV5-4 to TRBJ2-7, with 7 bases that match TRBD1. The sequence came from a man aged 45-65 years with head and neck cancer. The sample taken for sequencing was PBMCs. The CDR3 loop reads CASSLPTGDEQYF. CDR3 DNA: TGTGCCAGCAGCTTGCCCACAGGGGACGAGCAGTACTTC.